This T cell receptor beta chain was retrieved from a study of post-analysis software for immune sequencing data. Unique molecular identifiers tagged the TCR beta cDNA libraries. Each CDR3 protein gets one entry after TCRdb re-called the PCR reads with MiXCR. The sample shows about 190,000 distinct CDR3 sequences, 25% to 35% of them seen only once. Between the trimmed V and J ends, which lost 5 bases and 6 bases, there was a span of 14 bases. The germline CDR1 and CDR2 sequences are LNHNV and YYDKDF (reference sequence). This CDR3 contains 13 residues. The table lists this clonotype with many counts. Its antigen is not known. Study conclusions and caveats: The authors found that F measure strongly co-clustered same-batch samples. About five TRBV segments, including TRBV5-6, TRBV5-1 and TRBV20-1, were more frequent in patients than controls.

The rearrangement uses TRBV15 and TRBJ2-7; D tentatively reads TRBD1 or TRBD2 (5 bases each). Input material: blood. The receptor's source is a girl aged 2 to 17 with multiple sclerosis. CDR3 in amino acids: CATSDKGTGEQYF. In DNA, the CDR3 is TGTGCCACCAGCGATAAGGGGACGGGCGAGCAGTACTTC.